This is a list of T cell receptor beta chains from one sample in a study of blood T cell repertoires in COVID-19. Sequencing was performed with immunoSEQ multiplex PCR; in TCRdb, only in-frame clones are kept and a portion is missing. The sample lists about 40,000 clones; more than 70% were seen once. The sequenced sample consisted of peripheral blood. The receptors shown here come from a human donor in a cohort sampled during active COVID-19. Each CDR3 is given with its conserved first and last residue.

V gene	J gene	CDR3 protein
TRBV19	TRBJ1-2	CASSSPRQGVYGYTF
TRBV18	TRBJ1-1	CASSPPGDTEAFF
TRBV3-1/TRBV3-2	TRBJ2-7	CASSRHRASEQYF
TRBV18	TRBJ1-3	CASSLGQGSGNTIYF
TRBV3-1/TRBV3-2	TRBJ2-7	CASSLAGDSSYEQYF
TRBV27	TRBJ1-1	CASSLFLTTEAFF
TRBV7-2	TRBJ1-1	CASSLVGGRGAFF
TRBV6-1	TRBJ1-1	CASSEARGYRTFF
TRBV30	TRBJ1-4	CAWSVGPVEKLFF
TRBV11-2	TRBJ1-1	CASSLTNEGNTEAFF
TRBV5-1	TRBJ1-6	CASSGTFNSPLHF